What follows are 27 T cell receptor beta chains derived from one specimen sequenced in a study of response to subunit inactivated influenza vaccine. Using its own MiXCR run on the RT-PCR reads, TCRdb lists one record per CDR3 protein. Among under 500,000 distinct CDR3 sequences, 10% to 11% were seen once, and the ten largest hold roughly 12%. The sequencing here drew on PBMCs from blood, taken roughly 45 days after vaccination. Source of these receptors: a middle-aged man who received an inactivated influenza vaccine.

This clonotype has at least ten counts. This chain links TRBV7-8 with TRBJ2-3; TRBD2 aligns across 7 bases. With 5 bases clipped from V and 2 bases from J, the junction kept 10 bases outside the gene matches. Germline V lookup: CDR1 SGHVS, CDR2 FQNEAQ. This CDR3 comprises 16 residues. The CDR3 DNA sequence: TGTGCCAGCAGCCGATATAGCGGGTTAACCACAGATACGCAGTATTTT. Translating it yields CASSRYSGLTTDTQYF.

V and J are TRBV7-6 and TRBJ2-1, with D maybe TRBD1 (6 bases). V lost 0 bases, J lost 7 bases, and 25 bases lay in between. Per the germline V gene, CDR1 is SGHVS and CDR2 is FNYEAQ. The CDR3 totals 19 residues. CDR3 protein: CASSLAGGSRGGMSNEQFF. The CDR3 bases are TGTGCCAGCAGCTTAGCTGGGGGCAGTAGGGGTGGTATGAGTAATGAGCAGTTCTTC.

This chain joins TRBV4-3 and TRBJ2-1; tentatively, D is TRBD1 (6 bases). Per the germline V gene, CDR1 is LGHNA and CDR2 is YSLEER. The V end was cut by 3 bases, the J end by 4 bases, with 16 bases between. There are 16 residues in the CDR3. The CDR3 bases are TGCGCCAGCAGCCAGGTCCCCGGGACACAATACAATGAGCAGTTCTTC. It is translated as CASSQVPGTQYNEQFF.

This clonotype was found a few times. The chain carries TRBV5-6 and TRBJ2-5; 9 positions match TRBD2. This CDR3 comprises 15 residues. Germline trimming cut 4 bases from V and 5 bases from J; bases unmatched to any gene: 9. Germline V lookup: CDR1 SGHDT, CDR2 YYEEEE. Written as DNA, the CDR3 is TGTGCCAGCAGCCCGGGACTAGCACCGCGGGAGACCCAGTACTTC. The encoded protein is CASSPGLAPRETQYF.

Here the CDR3 DNA reads TGCAGTGCAGAACAGGGGGACCTCCAGTTCTTC. Translated: CSAEQGDLQFF. This chain joins TRBV20-1 and TRBJ2-1; 8 nucleotides align to TRBD1. The junction had 8 bases not matched to a gene; V was cut back by 6 bases and J by 13 bases. The germline V gene has CDR1 DFQATT and CDR2 SNEGSKA (reference sequence). This CDR3 contains 11 residues.

In this sample, this clonotype turned up many times. The V and J genes are TRBV7-2 and TRBJ2-7, with a tentative D call TRBD1 (6 bases). This CDR3 is built from 17 residues. V lost 1 base and J 6 bases, leaving 22 bases between the germline ends. Germline V gene data show CDR1 as SGHTA and CDR2 as FQGNSA. CDR3 amino acids: CASSLVVTGSSKGEQYF. The DNA of the CDR3 is TGTGCCAGCAGCTTAGTAGTTACAGGGAGTAGTAAGGGCGAGCAGTACTTC.

This clonotype was counted a few times. The rearrangement uses TRBV29-1 and TRBJ2-1; D possibly corresponds to TRBD1 (6 bases). The germline V and J ends were trimmed by 7 bases and 2 bases, with 15 bases remaining between them. The germline gives CDR1 SQVTM, CDR2 ANQGSEA. The CDR3 is 14 amino acids. The CDR3 spells CSASGQRTYNEQFF. CDR3 in DNA: TGCAGCGCGTCGGGACAAAGAACCTACAATGAGCAGTTCTTC.

This clonotype was observed a single time. V is TRBV2 and J is TRBJ2-1, with unresolved D. The CDR3 contains 14 residues. The germline gives CDR1 SNHLY, CDR2 FYNNEI. With 3 bases removed from V and 9 bases from J, the gap between germline ends came to 15 bases. In DNA, the CDR3 is TGTGCCAGCAGTGACCCCGCCCTACCCAGTGAGCAGTTCTTC. It specifies CASSDPALPSEQFF.

This clonotype appeared many times. This chain joins TRBV12-3 or TRBV12-4 and TRBJ2-1; 8 positions agree with TRBD2. V was pared by 5 bases and J by 8 bases, with 14 bases of the junction left unmatched. This CDR3 region has 16 residues. The CDR3 nucleotides are TGTGCCAGCAGTCTCAACTTAGCGGGGACGAGAGATGAGCAGTTCTTC. It specifies CASSLNLAGTRDEQFF.

This clonotype showed up just a few times. The J gene is TRBJ2-3, the V gene TRBV5-1, with a weak D call TRBD1 (5 bases). Germline-derived CDR1 and CDR2 are SGHRS and YFSETQ. Trimming took off 4 bases at V and 2 bases at J, with 14 bases between the two ends. There are 15 residues in the CDR3. The CDR3 DNA reads TGCGCCAGCAGCAACAGGTTGGGGTCCACAGATACGCAGTATTTT. Residues: CASSNRLGSTDTQYF. Full variable domain (outside the CDR3, taken from reference TRBV5-1 and TRBJ2-3): KAGVTQTPRYLIKTRGQQVTLSCSPISGHRSVSWYQQTPGQGLQFLFEYFSETQRNKGNFPGRFSGRQFSNSRSEMNVSTLELGDSALYLCASSNRLGSTDTQYFGPGTRLTVL.

This clonotype came up a few times. The gene calls are TRBV3-1 and TRBJ2-3, with D possibly matching TRBD2 (5 bases). The CDR3 sequence is 15 residues long. The V and J ends lost 4 bases and 4 bases respectively, with 15 bases between them. The V gene's germline CDR1 is LGHDT and CDR2 YNNKEL (reference sequence). This CDR3 reads CASSRPARGADTQYF. In DNA, the CDR3 is TGTGCCAGCAGCCGGCCGGCACGGGGAGCAGATACGCAGTATTTT.

The rearrangement uses TRBV27 and TRBJ2-2; D gene ambiguous. V shed 2 bases and J shed 6 bases, with 10 bases lying between them. The CDR3 is made up of 14 amino acids. Germline CDR1 and CDR2: MNHEY and SMNVEV (reference sequence). In DNA, the CDR3 is TGTGCCAGCAGTTTAGAGCCAGTCGCCGGGGAGCTGTTTTTT. It is translated as CASSLEPVAGELFF.

This clonotype was found many times. This sequence joins TRBV12-3 or TRBV12-4 and TRBJ2-5, with 11 bases identical to TRBD2. With V trimmed by 5 bases and J by 1 base, 6 bases remained unmatched. The CDR3 has 16 residues. CDR3 region: CASSIRLAGTQETQYF. The CDR3 coding sequence is TGTGCCAGCAGTATCCGACTAGCGGGGACCCAAGAGACCCAGTACTTC.

This clonotype appeared a few times. This chain links TRBV15 with TRBJ1-3, with a weak D call TRBD1 (5 bases). Germline values: CDR1 LNHNV, CDR2 YYDKDF (reference sequence). This CDR3 spans 15 amino acids. Trimming removed 6 bases at V and 0 bases at J, with 12 bases between. Here the CDR3 reads CATSMGPGSGNTIYF. Written as DNA, the CDR3 is TGTGCCACCAGTATGGGACCCGGCTCTGGAAACACCATATATTTT.

This clonotype was seen ten or more times. The V gene is TRBV14, the J gene TRBJ2-1; D may correspond to TRBD1 or TRBD2 (5 bases each). The CDR3 totals 16 residues. CDR1 SGHDN and CDR2 FVKESK come from the germline V gene. Trimming shortened V by 4 bases and J by 0 bases, and 13 bases separated the two germline ends. CDR3 residues: CASSRGSGPSYNEQFF. Written as DNA, the CDR3 is TGTGCCAGCAGCCGGGGGAGCGGACCCTCCTACAATGAGCAGTTCTTC.

With respect to this clonotype: A much larger clone lies one base from this, so it may be a read error. This chain joins TRBV5-1 and TRBJ2-1; D is undetermined. The J call is in doubt because the DNA end fits TRBJ2-7 better. The CDR3 extends over 13 amino acids. Germline CDR1 reads SGHRS; CDR2 reads YFSETQ. The CDR3 DNA is TGCGCCAGCAGCTTAAGACCCGTGGATGAGCAGTACTTC. Amino acid sequence: CASSLRPVDEQYF.

This clonotype was recorded at least ten times. The V call is TRBV7-2, the J call TRBJ1-6; possible D gene TRBD1, 5 bases. Trimming removed 3 bases from V and 4 bases from J, with 13 bases in between. There are 16 residues in the CDR3. CDR1 and CDR2 from the germline V gene are SGHTA and FQGNSA. CDR3 protein: CASSFQGGAYNSPLHF. The CDR3 coding sequence is TGTGCCAGCAGCTTCCAGGGTGGAGCTTATAATTCACCCCTCCACTTT.

Turning to this clonotype: A read error is possible here, since a much larger clone lies one base away. This chain uses TRBV12-3 or TRBV12-4 with TRBJ1-4, with D possibly TRBD1 on 5 matching bases. Trimming stripped 0 bases from V and 8 bases from J, with 19 bases between. The CDR3 sequence is 17 residues long. The CDR3 is CASSLAEGTGFPEKLFF. The DNA of the CDR3 is TGTGCCAGCAGTTTAGCGGAGGGAACAGGATTTCCCGAAAAACTGTTTTTT.

This clonotype was seen at least ten times. The chain recombines TRBV29-1 with TRBJ2-7, with 12 bases identical to TRBD2. Trimming cost V 5 bases and J 1 base; bases outside gene matches: 3. The CDR3 totals 14 residues. Germline assignment: CDR1 SQVTM and CDR2 ANQGSEA. The CDR3 sequence: CSVTSGRSSYEQYF. The CDR3 DNA sequence: TGCAGCGTTACTAGCGGGAGGTCGTCCTACGAGCAGTACTTC.

This clonotype has a count of ten or more. The chain uses TRBV29-1 and TRBJ2-7; TRBD2 matches at 11 bases. This CDR3 spans 15 amino acids. With 4 bases clipped from V and 3 bases from J, the junction kept 8 bases outside the gene matches. Germline V gene lookup returns CDR1 SQVTM and CDR2 ANQGSEA. CDR3 amino acids: CSVVLTSGVHYEQYF. CDR3 nucleotide sequence: TGCAGCGTTGTTCTGACTAGCGGGGTGCACTACGAGCAGTACTTC.

This clonotype showed up many times. The J gene is TRBJ1-4, the V gene TRBV10-3; no reliable D call. The length of the CDR3 is 13 residues. V lost 0 bases to trimming and J lost 8 bases, with 7 bases between them. From germline, CDR1 is ENHRY and CDR2 SYGVKD. CDR3 DNA: TGTGCCATCAGTGAGTCTATACTGGAAAAACTGTTTTTT. Translation: CAISESILEKLFF.

In its sample, this clonotype was seen a few times. The CDR3 sequence: CASSFLLSGATDTQYF. The CDR3 nucleotides are TGTGCCAGCAGCTTTTTACTTAGCGGGGCCACAGATACGCAGTATTTT. The genes are TRBV7-9 and TRBJ2-3; 8 bases align to TRBD2. The length of the CDR3 is 16 residues. CDR1 is SEHNR, CDR2 FQNEAQ, per germline (reference sequence). The trim removed 3 bases at V and 2 bases at J, leaving 7 bases unmatched. Using reference TRBV7-9 and TRBJ2-3 for the parts outside the CDR3, the full variable domain is DTGVSQNPRHKITKRGQNVTFRCDPISEHNRLYWYRQTLGQGPEFLTYFQNEAQLEKSRLLSDRFSAERPKGSFSTLEIQRTEQGDSAMYLCASSFLLSGATDTQYFGPGTRLTVL.

This clonotype was seen only a few times. The gene calls are TRBV6-2 or TRBV6-3 and TRBJ1-1, with TRBD1 as a possible D gene (5 bases). V lost 2 bases and J 6 bases, leaving 16 bases between the germline ends. The V gene's germline CDR1 is MNHEY and CDR2 SVGEGT. This CDR3 is built from 15 residues. The CDR3 region has the DNA TGTGCCAGCAGTTACCCGGGGGATGGTCGGGCTGAAGCTTTCTTT. Encoded protein: CASSYPGDGRAEAFF.

This clonotype was seen a handful of times. The chain couples TRBV29-1 to TRBJ2-1; 12 bases align to TRBD2. Germline V gene data show CDR1 as SQVTM and CDR2 as ANQGSEA. There are 17 residues in the CDR3. V was pared by 7 bases and J by 3 bases, with 13 bases of the junction left unmatched. CDR3 protein: CSGYGILAGGNYNEQFF. The CDR3 DNA is TGCAGCGGTTACGGAATACTAGCGGGGGGAAACTACAATGAGCAGTTCTTC.

V and J are TRBV18 and TRBJ2-1; 8 bases agree with TRBD2. Trimming at V came to 3 bases and at J to 8 bases, leaving 12 bases not matched to a gene. The CDR3 spans 16 residues. From germline, CDR1 is KGHSH and CDR2 LQKENI. CDR3: CASSPPGLGAGDEQFF. The CDR3 coding sequence is TGTGCCAGCTCACCGCCGGGACTAGGGGCAGGGGATGAGCAGTTCTTC. The full variable domain, rest sourced from reference TRBV18 and TRBJ2-1, is NAGVMQNPRHLVRRRGQEARLRCSPMKGHSHVYWYRQLPEEGLKFMVYLQKENIIDESGMPKERFSAEFPKEGPSILRIQQVVRGDSAAYFCASSPPGLGAGDEQFFGPGTRLTVL.

Only a few counts were recorded for this clonotype. The chain has TRBV4-2 and TRBJ2-1; no clear D. CDR1 and CDR2 from the germline V gene are LGHNA and YNFKEQ. CDR3 length: 13 residues. V lost 0 bases, J lost 8 bases, and 8 bases lay in between. CDR3 loop: CASSQDIIDEQFF. CDR3 DNA: TGTGCCAGCAGCCAAGATATTATCGATGAGCAGTTCTTC.

The chain carries TRBV5-1 and TRBJ1-6; 10 bases are shared with TRBD1. The trim removed 4 bases at V and 9 bases at J, leaving 13 bases unmatched. The CDR3 loop spans 17 amino acids. The germline V gene has CDR1 SGHRS and CDR2 YFSETQ. The CDR3 DNA reads as TGCGCCAGCAGCCCGACCGGCGGGGGACAGGGGACTTCACCCCTCCACTTT. The encoded protein is CASSPTGGGQGTSPLHF.